Each of the 5 T cell receptor beta chains below was sequenced from the same sample in a study of CD8+CD57+ T cells in acquired aplastic anemia. It was genomic DNA that served as the template for profiling TCR beta VDJ and CDR3. Each CDR3 protein is one row after TCRdb ran MiXCR on the reads. The table has 300,000 or so distinct CDR3 sequences, roughly 53% seen once. Patients chosen for sequencing had shown CD8+CD57+ cell expansion by flow cytometry. The sequencing input was sorted CD4+, CD8+, or CD8+CD57+ T cells (not recorded which) from PBMCs. The receptor set was obtained from a human donor with aplastic anemia.

This chain joins TRBV29-1 and TRBJ2-1; 7 bases fit TRBD1. The CDR3 sequence is 13 residues long. Germline trimming cut 7 bases from V and 4 bases from J; bases unmatched to any gene: 7. Germline loops: CDR1 SQVTM, CDR2 ANQGSEA. The CDR3 loop reads CSGGQDFYNEQFF. The CDR3 nucleotides read TGCAGCGGAGGACAGGACTTTTACAATGAGCAGTTCTTC.

The chain uses TRBV7-2 and TRBJ2-5; TRBD1 matches at 8 bases. Germline CDR1 and CDR2: SGHTA and FQGNSA. V was clipped by 3 bases and J by 9 bases; unmatched bases: 12. CDR3 size: 15 residues. The CDR3: CASSFSRGQGQPQYF. CDR3 bases: TGTGCCAGCAGCTTTTCCAGGGGGCAAGGTCAGCCCCAGTACTTC.

This clonotype was detected a few times. V is TRBV10-3 and J is TRBJ2-7; perhaps TRBD1 as D (6 bases). CDR3 length: 16 amino acids. V shed 1 base and J shed 0 bases, with 13 bases lying between them. Looked up from germline, CDR1 is ENHRY and CDR2 is SYGVKD. The CDR3 sequence: CAISEYEGTSSYEQYF. The CDR3 DNA reads as TGTGCCATCAGTGAGTACGAGGGGACAAGCTCCTACGAGCAGTACTTC.

Details on this clonotype: The junction shows a germline mismatch at one end, possibly a read error. The chain links TRBV7-3 to TRBJ1-1, with D tentatively TRBD1 (5 bases). This CDR3 contains 16 residues. The germline V gene encodes CDR1 SGHTA and CDR2 FQGTGA. For the CDR3, the DNA is TGCGCCAGCAGCCAAGATCAGGGACGGGGAGGTACTGAAGCTTTCTTT. It yields the protein CASSQDQGRGGTEAFF.

This clonotype was seen a few times. This chain uses TRBV7-7 with TRBJ2-2; D not certain. Germline V gene data show CDR1 as SSHAT and CDR2 as FNYEAQ (reference sequence). CDR3 length: 16 amino acids. Trimming shortened V by 2 bases and J by 7 bases, and 17 bases separated the two germline ends. The CDR3 spells CASSLSQTLKDGELFF. As DNA, the CDR3 is TGTGCCAGCAGCTTATCACAGACCCTGAAAGACGGGGAGCTGTTTTTT. Together with reference TRBV7-7 and TRBJ2-2, the CDR3 gives the full variable domain: GAGVSQSPRYKVTKRGQDVTLRCDPISSHATLYWYQQALGQGPEFLTYFNYEAQPDKSGLPSDRFSAERPEGSISTLTIQRTEQRDSAMYRCASSLSQTLKDGELFFGEGSRLTVL.